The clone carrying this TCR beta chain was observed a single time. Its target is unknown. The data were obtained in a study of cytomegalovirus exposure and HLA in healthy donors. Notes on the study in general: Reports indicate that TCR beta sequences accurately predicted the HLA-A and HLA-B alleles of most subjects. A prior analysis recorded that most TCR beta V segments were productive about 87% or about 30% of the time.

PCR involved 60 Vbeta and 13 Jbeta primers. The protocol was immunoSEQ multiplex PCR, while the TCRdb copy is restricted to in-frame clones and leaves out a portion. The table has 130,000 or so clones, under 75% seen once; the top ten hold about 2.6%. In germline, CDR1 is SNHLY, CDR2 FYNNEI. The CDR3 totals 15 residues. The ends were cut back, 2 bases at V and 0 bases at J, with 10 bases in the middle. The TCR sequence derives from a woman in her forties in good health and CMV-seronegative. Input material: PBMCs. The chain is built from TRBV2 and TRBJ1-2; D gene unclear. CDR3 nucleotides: TGTGCCAGCAGTGAAAAGACCGGGACTAACTATGGCTACACCTTC. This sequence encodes CASSEKTGTNYGYTF.